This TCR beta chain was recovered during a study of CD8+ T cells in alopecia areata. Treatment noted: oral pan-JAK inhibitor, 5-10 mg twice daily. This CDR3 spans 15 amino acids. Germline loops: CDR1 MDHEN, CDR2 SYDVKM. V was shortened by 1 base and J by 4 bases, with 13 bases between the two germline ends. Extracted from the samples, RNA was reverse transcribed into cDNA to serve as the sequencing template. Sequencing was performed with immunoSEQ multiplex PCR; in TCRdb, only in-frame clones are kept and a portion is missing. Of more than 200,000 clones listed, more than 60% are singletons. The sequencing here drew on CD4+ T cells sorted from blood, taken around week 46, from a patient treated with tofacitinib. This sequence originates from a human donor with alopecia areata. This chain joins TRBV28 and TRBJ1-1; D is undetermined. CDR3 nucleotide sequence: TGTGCCAGCAGTTTATCCAAAAGGGTACGCACTGAAGCTTTCTTT. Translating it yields CASSLSKRVRTEAFF.